This T cell receptor beta chain was obtained from a study of PD-1 blockade in classical Hodgkin lymphoma. General study findings and limits: Complete responders entered with baseline diversity on par with newly diagnosed patients, the results showed.

The germline V gene has CDR1 SGHRS and CDR2 YFSETQ. V was shortened by 4 bases and J by 5 bases, with 15 bases between the two germline ends. This CDR3 is built from 14 residues. Sequencing used immunoSEQ multiplex PCR; TCRdb keeps in-frame clones, though not all of them. Among fewer than 110,000 clones listed, about 89% were seen once. There was relapse after autologous stem cell transplantation in every patient, and there was variation in brentuximab vedotin exposure. As regards this clone: The antigen is undetermined.

Sequenced material: peripheral blood mononuclear cells (PBMCs), taken before the second cycle of nivolumab. The genes are TRBV5-1 and TRBJ1-2; the D gene is possibly TRBD1 (5 bases). The receptor was derived from a human donor with classical Hodgkin lymphoma. CDR3 bases: TGCGCCAGCAGCGACACCGGGACGGGGTATGGCTACACCTTC. As protein: CASSDTGTGYGYTF.